The rows below give T cell receptor beta chains drawn from one sample of a study of CD4+ T cells in melanoma. Assay: immunoSEQ multiplex PCR; the TCRdb copy retains only in-frame clones and omits some. The table shows fewer than 150,000 clones, with 92% occurring only once. These receptor sequences come from a human donor with melanoma. The CDR3 runs from the conserved cysteine through the conserved F or W. The D gene is left open where the match is weak. Some rows have no size entry. The others give once, few or many, or a class for an expanded clone.

D gene	clone size	V gene	J gene	CDR3 DNA	CDR3 protein
TRBD1	.	TRBV19	TRBJ1-1	TGTGCCAGTAGTCTATCAGCAGGGGGGCGCACTGAAGCTTTCTTT	CASSLSAGGRTEAFF
.	.	TRBV9	TRBJ2-2	TGTGCCAGCAGCGTAGCGAGCTACACCGGGGAGCTGTTTTTT	CASSVASYTGELFF
.	.	TRBV5-1	TRBJ1-6	TGCGCCAGCAGCTTAGAACAGGGAGGTAATTCACCCCTCCACTTT	CASSLEQGGNSPLHF
.	.	TRBV6-4	TRBJ2-2	TGTGCCAGCAGCCGACAATTAAACACCGGGGAGCTGTTTTTT	CASSRQLNTGELFF
.	once	TRBV4-2	TRBJ1-1	TGTGCCAGCTCAACGATGAACACTGAAGCTTTCTTT	CASSTMNTEAFF
.	.	TRBV30	TRBJ2-5	TGTGCCTGGAGAGGTGGGGCGGTCAGAGAGACCCAGTACTTC	CAWRGGAVRETQYF
TRBD1	once	TRBV5-1	TRBJ1-6	TGCGCCAGCAGCTCGGGACAGGGAACACCCCTCCACTTT	CASSSGQGTPLHF
TRBD2	.	TRBV5-1	TRBJ2-5	TGCGCCAGCAGCTTGACTGGACTAGATCAAGAGACCCAGTACTTC	CASSLTGLDQETQYF
.	.	TRBV4-1	TRBJ2-2	TGCGCCAGCAGCCAAGTTGGCCAGCGCCTAACCGGGGAGCTGTTTTTT	CASSQVGQRLTGELFF
.	.	TRBV6-1	TRBJ2-3	TGTGCCAGCAGTGGGGGGATGGGGACCTCGCACACAGATACGCAGTATTTT	CASSGGMGTSHTDTQYF
.	.	TRBV7-3	TRBJ2-5	TGTGCCAGCAGCTTAGGTGGGGCGGTAAAAGAGACCCAGTACTTC	CASSLGGAVKETQYF
.	.	TRBV6-1	TRBJ2-5	TGTGCCAGCAGTGGGGGAACTATGGGCCAGACCCAGTACTTC	CASSGGTMGQTQYF
TRBD2	.	TRBV27	TRBJ2-7	TGTGCCAGCAGTTTACGGGGGGGGCATTACGAGCAGTACTTC	CASSLRGGHYEQYF
TRBD1	once	TRBV6-5	TRBJ1-6	TGTGCCAGCAGTTACATGGGACAGGGAGATTCACCCCTCCACTTT	CASSYMGQGDSPLHF
.	.	TRBV4-1	TRBJ1-3	TGCGCCAGCAGCCAAGCGGTCTTCTCTGGAAACACCATATATTTT	CASSQAVFSGNTIYF
TRBD1	.	TRBV2	TRBJ2-7	TGTGCCAGCAAGTGGGACCGGGACAGGGCCTACGAGCAGTACTTC	CASKWDRDRAYEQYF
TRBD2	.	TRBV5-1	TRBJ2-1	TGCGCCAGCAGCACCAGACTAGCGGGGGACAATGAGCAGTTCTTC	CASSTRLAGDNEQFF
.	.	TRBV5-1	TRBJ2-3	TGCGCCAGCAGCTTAGGGGGAAGCACAGATACGCAGTATTTT	CASSLGGSTDTQYF
.	once	TRBV6-1	TRBJ2-1	TGTGCCAGCAGTGAACTGCGTAGTTGGGACAATGAGCAGTTCTTC	CASSELRSWDNEQFF
.	once	TRBV19	TRBJ2-3	TGTGCCACCTCCTTAGGGGGGGATACGCAGTATTTT	CATSLGGDTQYF
.	.	TRBV30	TRBJ1-2	TGTGCCTGGGCCCCCGGGGCCAGCTACTACACCTTC	CAWAPGASYYTF
TRBD1	.	TRBV25-1	TRBJ2-3	TGTGCCACCAAGGGACAGGTGACAGATACGCAGTATTTT	CATKGQVTDTQYF
.	.	TRBV5-1	TRBJ2-3	TGCGCCAGCAGCTTGGCCGCGGCGGCTCCAGATACGCAGTATTTT	CASSLAAAAPDTQYF
.	.	TRBV2	TRBJ2-3	TGTGCCAGCTTCGCCGCAGGGACAGATACGCAGTATTTT	CASFAAGTDTQYF
.	.	TRBV14	TRBJ2-7	TGTGCCAGCAGCCAAGTGAGGTCCTACGAGCAGTACTTC	CASSQVRSYEQYF
.	once	TRBV5-1	TRBJ1-3	TGCGCCAGCAGTCTGACGGGGCAGGGCAGAAACACCATATATTTT	CASSLTGQGRNTIYF
.	.	TRBV7-3	TRBJ2-3	TGTGCCAGCAGCTTAGGACAGACCACAGATACGCAGTATTTT	CASSLGQTTDTQYF
.	.	TRBV7-7	TRBJ2-5	TGTGCTAGCAGCCGCAGGAGGGGTAGGGAAGAGACCCAGTACTTC	CASSRRRGREETQYF
.	once	TRBV11-2	TRBJ1-6	TGTGCCAGCAGCCCAGGTAGCCATTCACCCCTCCACTTT	CASSPGSHSPLHF
.	.	TRBV7-6	TRBJ2-1	TGTGCCAGCAGCTTAGACCTCGGCTACAATGAGCAGTTCTTC	CASSLDLGYNEQFF
TRBD1	.	TRBV29-1	TRBJ2-7	TGCAGCGTTGTCCGGGTACAGGGGGTCGAGCAGTACTTC	CSVVRVQGVEQYF
.	.	TRBV5-1	TRBJ2-3	TGCGCCAGCAGCCCCCCCGGAGATACGCAGTATTTT	CASSPPGDTQYF
.	.	TRBV7-6	TRBJ2-1	TGTGCCAGCAGCTCCTACCCGGGATCCAATGAGCAGTTCTTC	CASSSYPGSNEQFF
TRBD1	.	TRBV5-4	TRBJ1-1	TGTGCCAGCAGCTTCGGACAGGAGAACACTGAAGCTTTCTTT	CASSFGQENTEAFF
.	.	TRBV6-5	TRBJ2-5	TGTGCCAGCAGGGGACGCGGCCAAGAGACCCAGTACTTC	CASRGRGQETQYF
TRBD1	.	TRBV7-8	TRBJ2-7	TGTGCCAGCAGCTTCCGACAGGGGGGCAACGAGCAGTACTTC	CASSFRQGGNEQYF
TRBD1	few	TRBV2	TRBJ2-5	TGTGCCAGCAGGGACAGGGCTGCAAAAGAGACCCAGTACTTC	CASRDRAAKETQYF
.	once	TRBV5-1	TRBJ2-3	TGCGCCAGCAGCTCCGGGACTCGCACAGATACGCAGTATTTT	CASSSGTRTDTQYF
.	.	TRBV18	TRBJ2-5	TGTGCCAGCTCACGTGGGGGGCGTGAGACCCAGTACTTC	CASSRGGRETQYF
.	.	TRBV19	TRBJ2-1	TGTGCCAGTAGACTCCATGGGGGCTCCTACAATGAGCAGTTCTTC	CASRLHGGSYNEQFF
.	.	TRBV30	TRBJ2-5	TGTGCCTGGAGTGCGGGGGGCGCCCAAGAGACCCAGTACTTC	CAWSAGGAQETQYF
.	.	TRBV7-8	TRBJ1-1	TGTGCCAGCAGCTTGGGTGGGGGGGCAACTGAAGCTTTCTTT	CASSLGGGATEAFF
.	.	TRBV11-2	TRBJ1-1	TGTGCCAGCAGCTCCTACTTGAGACAGAGAGGGAACACTGAAGCTTTCTTT	CASSSYLRQRGNTEAFF
.	.	TRBV9	TRBJ1-6	TGTGCCAGCGGGGGGGCCCTTCCCGGATCACCCCTCCACTTT	CASGGALPGSPLHF
.	.	TRBV19	TRBJ1-4	TGTGCCAGTAGTATAGCCGAAGCAACTAATGAAAAACTGTTTTTT	CASSIAEATNEKLFF
.	.	TRBV5-1	TRBJ2-7	TGCGCCAGCCGGGGGGCTAGTGGCTCCTACGAGCAGTACTTC	CASRGASGSYEQYF
.	.	TRBV10-3	TRBJ1-1	TGTGCCATCAGGACGGGGGTGGGTGACACTGAAGCTTTCTTT	CAIRTGVGDTEAFF
.	.	TRBV2	TRBJ2-3	TGTGCCAGCAGTGAACGGGCAACAGATACGCAGTATTTT	CASSERATDTQYF
TRBD2	.	TRBV12-5	TRBJ2-5	TGTGCTAGTGGTTTGGCCCCGGGAGACGGGGGGCAAGAGACCCAGTACTTC	CASGLAPGDGGQETQYF
.	.	TRBV6-5	TRBJ2-3	TGTGCCAGCTTCGGGAGAGGGAGAACAGATACGCAGTATTTT	CASFGRGRTDTQYF